The 9 T cell receptor beta chains below come from one sample, sequenced in a study of cytomegalovirus exposure and HLA in healthy donors (dated by TCRdb to about 2017). Library method: the immunoSEQ multiplex PCR assay. The multiplex PCR relied on a mix of 60 forward primers for TCR Vbeta segments and 13 reverse primers for TCR Jbeta segments. This immuneACCESS table, as held by TCRdb, lists in-frame sequences with V and J called but not all clones. Of the missing ones, under half trace to an unresolved V gene in checked studies; the others have no known cause. The sample data list about 93,000 clones, and around 78% of these were observed just once. The ten largest account for 0.5% to 0.65% of the sample. What was sequenced was PBMCs. The receptors stem from a man aged 25 to 40 in good health and CMV-seronegative.

The rearrangement links TRBV11-2 to TRBJ1-1; D is perhaps TRBD1 (5 bases). The CDR3 runs to 13 residues. Germline CDR1 SGHAT, CDR2 FQNNGV. With 4 bases removed from V and 11 bases from J, the gap between germline ends came to 17 bases. The CDR3: CASSSEPGRGAFF. CDR3 nucleotides: TGTGCCAGCAGCTCAGAACCGGGACGGGGGGCTTTCTTT.

The chain recombines TRBV25-1 with TRBJ1-1, with TRBD1 identical over 7 bases. The V gene end was trimmed by 6 bases and the J gene end by 7 bases; junction bases not matched to a gene: 11. The germline CDR1 and CDR2 sequences are MGHDK and SYGVNS. This CDR3 is built from 14 residues. CDR3: CASSREGGEVEAFF. The DNA for the CDR3 is TGTGCCAGCAGCCGAGAAGGGGGCGAGGTTGAAGCTTTCTTT.

The rearrangement links TRBV5-8 to TRBJ1-4; the match to TRBD1 covers 7 bases. Germline V gene sequence: CDR1 SGHTS, CDR2 YDEGEE. There are 15 residues in the CDR3. Trimming cost V 3 bases and J 5 bases; bases outside gene matches: 7. In DNA, the CDR3 is TGTGCCAGCAGCTCCTACAGGGGCATGAATGAAAAACTGTTTTTT. It translates to CASSSYRGMNEKLFF.

This clone was detected only a few times. The V and J genes are TRBV9 and TRBJ2-2; a possible D gene is TRBD1 (6 bases). CDR1 is SGDLS and CDR2 is YYNGEE in the germline V gene. The CDR3 is made up of 16 amino acids. The V gene lost 3 bases and the J gene lost 1 base, with 13 bases spanning the gap. Here the CDR3 DNA reads TGTGCCAGCAGCGCCCCGCCGACAGGGAACACCGGGGAGCTGTTTTTT. This encodes CASSAPPTGNTGELFF.

The CDR3 spells CAISESFPGQNEKLFF. The CDR3 DNA reads as TGTGCCATCAGTGAGTCTTTCCCGGGACAGAATGAAAAACTGTTTTTT. The chain has TRBV10-3 and TRBJ1-4; 7 nucleotides agree with TRBD1. With V trimmed by 0 bases and J by 5 bases, 6 bases remained unmatched. This CDR3 region has 16 residues. In germline, CDR1 is ENHRY, CDR2 SYGVKD.

The chain recombines TRBV4-3 with TRBJ1-1; 11 nucleotides match TRBD1. The CDR3 is 18 residues long. CDR1 and CDR2 from the germline V gene are LGHNA and YSLEER. V was clipped by 3 bases and J by 0 bases; unmatched bases: 9. CDR3 DNA: TGCGCCAGCAGCCAGGGTCCGGGACAGGGGGGGATGAACACTGAAGCTTTCTTT. Amino acid sequence: CASSQGPGQGGMNTEAFF.

The chain carries TRBV6-6 and TRBJ1-4; a possible D gene is TRBD1 (5 bases). There are 16 residues in the CDR3. CDR1 is MNHNY and CDR2 is SVGAGI in the germline V gene (reference sequence). With 0 bases removed from V and 8 bases from J, the gap between germline ends came to 16 bases. The CDR3 bases are TGTGCCAGCAGTTACTCGATGGCGGCAGGGTACGAAAAACTGTTTTTT. It encodes CASSYSMAAGYEKLFF.

The rearrangement uses TRBV6-6 and TRBJ1-4, with a tentative D call TRBD1 (5 bases). The V end was cut by 2 bases, the J end by 0 bases, with 7 bases between. This CDR3 is 15 amino acids long. Germline V gives CDR1 MNHNY, CDR2 SVGAGI (reference sequence). Written as DNA, the CDR3 is TGTGCCAGCAGTTACCTCAGGGCAACTAATGAAAAACTGTTTTTT. It specifies CASSYLRATNEKLFF.

The chain carries TRBV6-6 and TRBJ1-5; the D gene is possibly TRBD1 (5 bases). This CDR3 is 16 amino acids long. V shed 3 bases and J shed 4 bases, with 16 bases lying between them. The germline gives CDR1 MNHNY, CDR2 SVGAGI (reference sequence). The DNA for the CDR3 is TGTGCCAGCAGTTATATAATGACAGTAAGAAATCAGCCCCAGCATTTT. Protein sequence: CASSYIMTVRNQPQHF.